A selection of T cell receptor beta chains follows, all from one sample in a study of tumor and adjacent non-tumor tissue in lung cancer. TCRdb reanalysed the multiplex PCR reads using MiXCR and keeps one entry per CDR3 protein. The table has 65,000 to 90,000 distinct CDR3 sequences, approximately 68% seen once. The source material was lung tumor tissue. The receptors derive from a woman in her 70s with non-small cell lung cancer. CDR3s include the opening cysteine and the closing phenylalanine or tryptophan. The D gene is left open where the match is weak. Expanded clones are given a class, and other clones once, few, many or no size at all.

j_call,d_call,v_call,clone_size,cdr3_nt,cdr3_aa
TRBJ2-5,-,TRBV6-6,-,TGTGCCAGCAGCCCAGGTGCGGGGACCGGGGAAAAGGAGACCCAGCACTTC,CASSPGAGTGEKETQHF
TRBJ2-3,TRBD2,TRBV29-1,once,TGCCGCGTTGTCCCATCGTGGACTAGCGGGAGTGATACGCAATATTTT,CRVVPSWTSGSDTQYF
TRBJ1-4,-,TRBV20-1,once,TGCAATGCTAGAGATCCTGGTGTAGCTAATGAAAAACTATTTTTT,CNARDPGVANEKLFF
TRBJ2-3,TRBD1,TRBV7-2,-,TGTGCCAACAGCCTGGGACAGGGAGGGGATACGCAGTATTTT,CANSLGQGGDTQYF
TRBJ2-1,TRBD2,TRBV10-1,many,TGCGCCAGCAGTGAGTCGCTGGGACTAGCGGGAGGTTCGAATGAGCAGTTCTTC,CASSESLGLAGGSNEQFF
TRBJ2-2,TRBD2,TRBV7-6,few,TGTGCCAGCAGCCCTCGGACTAGCACCGGGGAGCTGTTTTTT,CASSPRTSTGELFF
TRBJ1-2,-,TRBV10-3,-,TGTGCCCTAAGGGGCCAGGGAGCCTATGGATACACCTTC,CALRGQGAYGYTF
TRBJ2-5,-,TRBV5-6,many,TGTGCCAGCAGCTTGAGGGACACACTTTACTTC,CASSLRDTLYF
TRBJ1-2,TRBD1,TRBV28,-,TGTGCCAACAGTTTATCCGGGACAGGGATGGTGCGAGGCTACACCTTC,CANSLSGTGMVRGYTF
TRBJ2-3,-,TRBV4-1,-,TGCGCCAGCAGTCAAGATTTGTACAGCACAGATACGCAGTGTTTT,CASSQDLYSTDTQCF
TRBJ2-3,-,TRBV7-9,-,TGTGCCATCAGCTCGTCTGCAGGGAATACAGATACGCAGTATTTT,CAISSSAGNTDTQYF
TRBJ2-3,-,TRBV20-1,-,TGCAGTGGGACCCTAGGTGGAGTAGATAGGCAGTATTTT,CSGTLGGVDRQYF
TRBJ2-1,TRBD1,TRBV12-3/TRBV12-4,many,TGTGCCAGCAGTTTGGCCGGGACAGGTGATGGTGAGCAGTTCTTC,CASSLAGTGDGEQFF
TRBJ2-3,TRBD2,TRBV4-2,-,TGTGCCAGCAGCCAAGAATGGACTAGTGGGAGAAAGGGTGCCTTTCTCGATACACAGTATTTT,CASSQEWTSGRKGAFLDTQYF
TRBJ1-2,-,TRBV28,many,TGTGCCAGCAGTCAGGCAGGGAAAGGCTACACCTTC,CASSQAGKGYTF
TRBJ2-3,-,TRBV7-8,-,TGTGCCAGCAGCTTAGGCTATACGGGTGGAAGCACAGATACACACTATTTT,CASSLGYTGGSTDTHYF
TRBJ2-3,TRBD2,TRBV6-1,many,TGTGCCAGCAGTTTACTCGGGACTAGCGGAGGATTACTCACAGATACGCAGTATTTT,CASSLLGTSGGLLTDTQYF
TRBJ1-3,-,TRBV20-1,many,TGCAGTGCTAGAAGGGGGGGGAACAGCCCTGGAAACACCATATATTTT,CSARRGGNSPGNTIYF
TRBJ2-5,TRBD2,TRBV20-1,-,TGCAGTGCTAGAGATATAGGTAGCGGGAGTGTGGAGACCCAGTACTTC,CSARDIGSGSVETQYF
TRBJ2-5,-,TRBV12-3/TRBV12-4,-,TGTGCCAGCAGTTTTCCCCTAGCAGGGGCGGGGACCCACTACTTC,CASSFPLAGAGTHYF
TRBJ2-1,TRBD2,TRBV29-1,-,TGCAGCGCCGATCGAGCGGGGACCTACAATGGGCAGTTGTTC,CSADRAGTYNGQLF
TRBJ2-1,TRBD1,TRBV6-1,-,TGTGCCAGCAATGTTGGGAACAGGGGGTTGGTAGATGAGCAGTTCTTC,CASNVGNRGLVDEQFF
TRBJ2-3,-,TRBV11-2,few,TGTGCCAGCAGCTTAGTTGGGAGCACAGATACGCAGTATTTT,CASSLVGSTDTQYF
TRBJ1-2,-,TRBV12-3/TRBV12-4,-,TGTGCCAGCAGTCTAGGACTGGGCGGCTACACCTTC,CASSLGLGGYTF
TRBJ2-7,-,TRBV10-2,-,TGCATGAGCGGAAGGAGGGACGAGGAGTACTTC,CMSGRRDEEYF
TRBJ2-3,-,TRBV6-1,medium-sized,TGTGCCAGCAGTGAATGGGACGGGTCCAACTCATACACAGATACGCAGTATTTT,CASSEWDGSNSYTDTQYF
TRBJ2-3,-,TRBV5-1,-,TGCGCCAGCAGCTTGGAAAGCCCCGAGGGTACGCAGTATTTT,CASSLESPEGTQYF
TRBJ2-7,-,TRBV29-1,once,-,CSVVAAGTSGTYEQYF
TRBJ2-5,-,TRBV7-8,-,TGTGCCTGCAGCTTAACTCAACAAGAGACACAGTACTTC,CACSLTQQETQYF
TRBJ2-2,-,TRBV5-1,-,TGCGCCAGCAGACGGGACTTAATTGGATCCGGGGAGCTGTTTTTT,CASRRDLIGSGELFF
TRBJ2-7,-,TRBV5-1,-,TGCGCCAGCAGTTTGGCCGGCGGGACGGCGCCCTACGAGCAGTACTTC,CASSLAGGTAPYEQYF
TRBJ1-5,TRBD1,TRBV10-2,-,TGTGCCAGCAGTGATGGGAGGACAGGGTATCAGCTCCAGCATTTT,CASSDGRTGYQLQHF
TRBJ1-2,-,TRBV28,-,TGTGCCAGCAAGCCGGGACCGAACTACTATGACTACACCTTC,CASKPGPNYYDYTF
TRBJ1-1,-,TRBV29-1,-,TGCAGCTTTGGTCCTGGGCAGGGAAACACTGAAGCTTTCTTC,CSFGPGQGNTEAFF
TRBJ2-3,-,TRBV5-1,many,TGCGCCAGCAGCCAAATAGCGACCCGCACAGATACGCAGTATTTT,CASSQIATRTDTQYF
TRBJ2-7,TRBD2,TRBV4-1,-,TGCGCCAGGAGCCAAGAGACTAGCGGGAGGGCCATCGTCTACGAGCAGTACTTC,CARSQETSGRAIVYEQYF
TRBJ1-1,-,TRBV5-4,once,TGTACCAGCACCTTCCGGGATTACGGCACTGAAGCTTTCTTT,CTSTFRDYGTEAFF
TRBJ2-3,TRBD1,TRBV28,-,TGTGCCAGCAGTTTAAGGGGGCGAGCCATCGCAGATACGCAGTATTTT,CASSLRGRAIADTQYF
TRBJ2-7,-,TRBV6-5,-,TGTGCCAGCAGTTACCAGCGGGTCTTCAGGAGGGCCTACGAGCAGTACTTC,CASSYQRVFRRAYEQYF
TRBJ1-1,-,TRBV5-1,many,TGCGCCAGCAGCTTTCAACTAAACACTGAAGCTTTCTTT,CASSFQLNTEAFF
TRBJ2-1,-,TRBV4-1,-,TGCGCCAGCACCCAAGAGGCCTGGGAGAACAATGAGCAGTTGTTC,CASTQEAWENNEQLF
TRBJ2-7,TRBD2,TRBV28,many,TGTGCCAGCAGCTCTGGACTAGCGGGCAGTAGTTCCTACGAGCAGTACTTC,CASSSGLAGSSSYEQYF
TRBJ1-1,TRBD1,TRBV6-1,-,TGTGCCAGCAGTAACTTACAGGGGACCACTGAAGCTTTCTTT,CASSNLQGTTEAFF
TRBJ2-6,-,TRBV29-1,-,TGCAGCGTTGAAGATCTACACAGGTCTGGGGCCAACGTCCTGACTTTC,CSVEDLHRSGANVLTF
TRBJ2-1,-,TRBV19,-,TGTGCCAGTAGTACGTGGGGGAATGAGCAGTTCTTC,CASSTWGNEQFF
TRBJ2-2,-,TRBV18,few,TGTGCCAGCTCACCACCTTACAGGAACACCGGGGAGCTGTTTTTT,CASSPPYRNTGELFF
TRBJ1-4,-,TRBV6-5,-,TGTGCCAGTAGTTACGGGCAGGGACGAAATGAAAAACTGTTTTTT,CASSYGQGRNEKLFF
TRBJ2-7,-,TRBV11-1,few,TGTGCCAACAGTTTCGAAGCGGGTCGATACGAGCAGTACTTC,CANSFEAGRYEQYF
TRBJ2-1,TRBD2,TRBV2,-,TGTGTCAGCGTCCGAGCGGGAGCTAGTAGTGAGCAGTTCTTC,CVSVRAGASSEQFF
TRBJ2-7,TRBD1,TRBV11-3,-,TGTGTCAGCAGCTCGACTACAGGGGCCTACGAGCAGTACTTC,CVSSSTTGAYEQYF
TRBJ2-7,-,TRBV10-3,-,TGTGCCATCAGTGGGCTGCGGTACGTTACCTACGAGCAGTATTTC,CAISGLRYVTYEQYF
TRBJ2-1,TRBD2,TRBV11-3,-,TGTGCCAGCAGTTTAGACGGAGCGGGAGATGTTGATGAGCAGTTCTTC,CASSLDGAGDVDEQFF
TRBJ2-1,TRBD2,TRBV5-1,-,TGCGCCAGCAGCCCAGGGACTAGCGGAAGGGCCGGTGAGCTGTTCTTC,CASSPGTSGRAGELFF
TRBJ2-1,-,TRBV4-1,-,TGCGCCAGCAACCAAGGTCAGAGCTCCTACAATCGGCAGTTCTTC,CASNQGQSSYNRQFF